The present T cell receptor (beta chain) was sequenced within a study of blood T cell repertoires in COVID-19. On the study more broadly: The origin of the acute and convalescent COVID-19 samples was the United States, Italy and Spain. T cells, B-cell-depleted T cells, or PBMCs supplied cDNA or gDNA.

The study drew participants aged roughly 18 to 89 years from 20 to 30 US areas. Cohorts were based on clinical histories the participants reported. Sequencing used immunoSEQ multiplex PCR; TCRdb keeps in-frame clones, though not all of them. The repertoire has about 180,000 clones, 88% of them found once; the top ten carry 9%. Germline loops: CDR1 KGHSH, CDR2 LQKENI. V lost 2 bases and J lost 1; bases outside the gene matches: 1. The CDR3 extends over 15 amino acids. V gene TRBV18 combines with J gene TRBJ2-4; TRBD1 matches at 8 bases. The sample consisted of PBMCs or T cells enriched from blood (not recorded which). The clonotype originates from a woman aged 18-30 years who had recovered from COVID-19. This chain's CDR3 is CASSPGQGAKNIQYF. CDR3 nucleotides: TGTGCCAGCTCACCAGGACAGGGTGCCAAAAACATTCAGTACTTC.